This TCR beta chain was captured by sequencing in a study of identifying expanded T cells in peripheral blood (dated by TCRdb to between 2018 and 2020). Background on the whole study: Technical replicates were generated by sequencing separate aliquots of the same genomic DNA pool, and four replicates were compared pairwise.

The immunoSEQ Assay, which relies on bias-controlled multiplex PCR amplification of genomic DNA, was used to profile TCRbeta CDR3 regions. Per the authors' processing: The absolute abundance of each unique TCRbeta CDR3 region was quantified after sequences were collapsed and filtered. Two models were used to test differential abundance: a binomial model (Fisher-equivalent) and a beta-binomial model that adds time-dependent variance fitted from healthy donors. Clones with fewer than 5 combined templates were excluded, and clones with Benjamini-Hochberg FDR below 0.01 were called differentially abundant. The form v = (b*log(k)+a)^2 was used to model beta-binomial variance as a function of total template count across the two samples. TCRdb re-hosts the immuneACCESS table, in-frame sequences only. Its copies lack some clones; in the studies checked, an unresolved V gene accounts for under half of them, and the cause for the rest is not known. V and J calls and clone size follow that table, whereas D and trimming were derived from the DNA. This sample is represented by roughly 130,000 clones; about 86% of them were singletons. The ten biggest clones cover approximately 8.9% of the sample.

In its sample, this clone was seen a few times. Its recognized antigen is unknown. No qualities accompany the bases; no much larger clone lies one base away. During the collection period, no infections or other immune events were recorded for the healthy donors. Time-dependent variance in a beta-binomial model of T-cell clone differential abundance was calibrated using healthy-donor blood repertoires as a training cohort. The training cohort was composed of around ten healthy donors, 3 female and 7 male. On average the donors were approximately 40 years old, and their ages spanned roughly 29 to 70 years. Whole blood, obtained from a commercial supplier, was collected from each healthy donor at three time points spaced approximately two weeks apart. Genomic DNA was extracted from unsorted whole blood for immunosequencing. What the research found in general, with its limitations: In all healthy donors, the variance in clone template counts between samples taken 2 to 3 weeks apart rose significantly as total template count increased. The authors expected biological variance in healthy repertoires might increase further over much longer intervals such as months to years. Around 1.2 differentially abundant clones were flagged by the binomial model between technical replicates, whereas about 16 and 19 were flagged over roughly two weeks and four weeks, respectively. Across all healthy-donor time intervals, the beta-binomial model significantly lowered both the number of clones called differentially abundant and the false-positive rate.

From the cysteine through the phenylalanine, the CDR3 covers 13 amino acids. Of the read, only the CDR3 DNA is kept; its 39 bases are in frame from base 1. The germline V gene supplies CDR1 MDHEN and CDR2 SYDVKM. V drops 6 bases and J drops 0 bases, leaving 8 bases in between. Sequenced material: blood. The sequence joins TRBV28 to TRBJ1-2, with the D gene not confidently named. The receptor comes from a person aged 18 to 75 in good health. The CDR3: CASSRGSNYGYTF. The DNA sequence reads TGTGCCAGCAGCCGAGGCTCTAACTATGGCTACACCTTC.